The source of this T cell receptor beta chain is a study of cytomegalovirus exposure and HLA in healthy donors. Primers included in the PCR were 60 Vbeta and 13 Jbeta primers. Data came from immunoSEQ multiplex PCR; TCRdb stores just in-frame clones and leaves some out. The sample has 100,000 or so clones; 75% are singletons. The ends lost 3 bases at V and 2 bases at J; junction bases unmatched: 3. The CDR3 length is 16 residues. From germline, CDR1 is LNHNV and CDR2 YYDKDF (reference sequence). The receptor was derived from a male donor in good health and CMV-seropositive. The specimen was PBMCs. This chain joins TRBV15 and TRBJ2-1; TRBD2 aligns across 11 bases. CDR3 bases: TGTGCCACCAGCAGGCTAGCGGGGGGTACCTACAATGAGCAGTTCTTC. It is translated as CATSRLAGGTYNEQFF.